The 32 T cell receptor beta chains in this list originate from one sample, sequenced in a study of cytomegalovirus exposure and HLA in healthy donors. TCRdb's table, derived via immunoSEQ multiplex PCR, lists solely in-frame clones and lacks some. Seen here are about 190,000 clones, about 83% observed once, and the top ten hold roughly 1.5%. Sequencing used PBMCs. Receptors originate from a woman younger than 35 in good health and CMV-seronegative.

The chain has TRBV18 and TRBJ1-1; no clear D. V lost 5 bases and J lost 3, with 10 bases in between. The CDR3 is made up of 13 amino acids. Per germline, CDR1 KGHSH and CDR2 LQKENI. This CDR3 is CASSAGIDTEAFF. CDR3 DNA sequence: TGTGCCAGCTCAGCGGGGATAGACACTGAAGCTTTCTTT.

V usage is TRBV5-4 and J usage is TRBJ2-7; 7 positions match TRBD1. Germline CDR1 reads SGHNT; CDR2 reads YYREEE (reference sequence). The CDR3 has 16 residues. Trimming cost V 1 base and J 7 bases; bases outside gene matches: 14. The CDR3 is CASSLSPGTAAREQYF. As DNA, the CDR3 is TGTGCCAGCAGCTTGAGCCCCGGGACAGCTGCTCGGGAGCAGTACTTC.

The rearrangement links TRBV29-1 to TRBJ2-3, with a weak D call TRBD1 (5 bases). Trimming took 6 bases from V and 4 from J, leaving 14 bases between them. CDR3 length: 13 amino acids. Germline lookup yields CDR1 SQVTM and CDR2 ANQGSEA. The CDR3 loop reads CSVGHWGADTQYF. CDR3 DNA: TGCAGCGTGGGCCATTGGGGCGCAGATACGCAGTATTTT.

This rearrangement joins TRBV25-1 to TRBJ2-7; the match to TRBD1 covers 7 bases. J gave up 3 bases and V 6 bases, and 5 bases lay outside the gene matches. The CDR3 extends over 13 amino acids. Germline-derived CDR1 and CDR2 are MGHDK and SYGVNS. This CDR3 reads CASRKGQNYEQYF. The CDR3 DNA sequence: TGTGCCAGCAGGAAGGGACAGAACTACGAGCAGTACTTC.

The J gene is TRBJ2-3, the V gene TRBV25-1; 10 bases agree with TRBD2. Trimming removed 3 bases from V and 0 bases from J; junction bases left unmatched: 3. Per germline, CDR1 MGHDK and CDR2 SYGVNS. The CDR3 sequence is 16 residues long. The CDR3 DNA sequence: TGTGCCAGCAGTGATCCTAGCGGGGGTAGCACAGATACGCAGTATTTT. Encoded protein: CASSDPSGGSTDTQYF.

This clone was recorded only once. V gene TRBV5-4 combines with J gene TRBJ2-2; tentative D call: TRBD2 (5 bases). The CDR3 spans 15 residues. V was clipped by 0 bases and J by 5 bases, with 11 bases between them. The V gene's germline CDR1 is SGHNT and CDR2 YYREEE (reference sequence). In DNA, the CDR3 is TGTGCCAGCAGCTTGGCCAGTGGCGGGACCGGGGAGCTGTTTTTT. Translating it yields CASSLASGGTGELFF.

The J gene is TRBJ2-7, the V gene TRBV7-9; 9 nucleotides line up with TRBD1. Germline CDR1 reads SEHNR; CDR2 reads FQNEAQ (reference sequence). The CDR3 covers 14 residues. The trim removed 3 bases at V and 5 bases at J, leaving 5 bases unmatched. The CDR3: CASSLDRGGDEQYF. DNA for the CDR3: TGTGCCAGCAGCTTGGACAGGGGAGGCGACGAGCAGTACTTC.

This clone showed up just once. The CDR3 here is CASSPPGGYGYTF. CDR3 coding DNA: TGTGCCAGCTCACCACCAGGGGGCTATGGCTACACCTTC. The V call is TRBV18, the J call TRBJ1-2; TRBD1 is a possible D gene (6 bases). V shed 0 bases and J shed 4 bases, with 6 bases lying between them. The CDR3 length is 13 residues. Germline V gene data show CDR1 as KGHSH and CDR2 as LQKENI. Full variable domain (missing parts from reference TRBV18 and TRBJ1-2): NAGVMQNPRHLVRRRGQEARLRCSPMKGHSHVYWYRQLPEEGLKFMVYLQKENIIDESGMPKERFSAEFPKEGPSILRIQQVVRGDSAAYFCASSPPGGYGYTFGSGTRLTVV.

The chain joins TRBV7-7 to TRBJ2-1; 9 bases are a match to TRBD2. J gave up 6 bases and V 2 bases, and 2 bases lay outside the gene matches. CDR1 is SSHAT and CDR2 is FNYEAQ in the germline V gene (reference sequence). The CDR3 has 14 residues. The chain's CDR3 is CASSLFSGGNEQFF. For the CDR3, the DNA is TGTGCCAGCAGCTTATTTAGCGGGGGCAATGAGCAGTTCTTC.

The chain couples TRBV5-6 to TRBJ1-2; 7 bases are a match to TRBD1. The V segment lost 0 bases and the J segment 3 bases; nucleotides outside the gene matches: 5. Germline-derived CDR1 and CDR2 are SGHDT and YYEEEE. The CDR3 contains 15 residues. CDR3 in amino acids: CASSLVGQVDYGYTF. CDR3 in DNA: TGTGCCAGCAGCTTGGTAGGACAGGTAGACTATGGCTACACCTTC.

The chain employs TRBV10-1 and TRBJ1-2, with 7 bases fitting TRBD1. The CDR3 loop spans 16 amino acids. Trimming at V came to 2 bases and at J to 7 bases, leaving 13 bases not matched to a gene. CDR1 and CDR2 (germline): WNHNN, SYGVQD (reference sequence). CDR3 loop: CASSEVGTEPGSGYTF. CDR3 coding DNA: TGCGCCAGCAGTGAGGTGGGGACAGAACCCGGGAGTGGCTACACCTTC.

The V and J genes are TRBV12-5 and TRBJ2-5; 7 nucleotides align to TRBD1. V gave up 2 bases and J gave up 5 bases; unmatched junction bases: 11. The CDR3 is 16 amino acids. Germline CDR1 LGHNT, CDR2 FRNRAP. The CDR3 DNA follows: TGTGCTAGTGGTTTGCGTACCCGGCCAGGGGGTGAGACCCAGTACTTC. Translated: CASGLRTRPGGETQYF.

This clone was picked up a small number of times. The genes are TRBV7-2 and TRBJ1-2, with D unresolved. The V end lost 1 base, the J end lost 6 bases, and 9 bases lay between the germline ends. Germline values: CDR1 SGHTA, CDR2 FQGNSA. The CDR3 is 13 amino acids. CDR3 residues: CASSLELPNGYTF. DNA of the CDR3: TGTGCCAGCAGCTTAGAACTCCCGAATGGCTACACCTTC.

This sequence joins TRBV2 and TRBJ1-5, with D maybe TRBD1 (5 bases). Germline CDR1 SNHLY, CDR2 FYNNEI. The V end lost 3 bases, the J end lost 4 bases, and 13 bases lay between the germline ends. The CDR3 sequence is 15 residues long. The CDR3 DNA reads as TGTGCCAGCAGTGACCTGAGTGGGGGGAATCAGCCCCAGCATTTT. Its protein is CASSDLSGGNQPQHF.

The gene calls are TRBV5-6 and TRBJ2-5; 7 bases are a match to TRBD2. This CDR3 has 14 amino acids. The germline gives CDR1 SGHDT, CDR2 YYEEEE. V lost 0 bases, J lost 4 bases, and 3 bases stayed unmatched. The CDR3 is CASSLAGGRETQYF. The CDR3 coding sequence is TGTGCCAGCAGCTTGGCGGGCGGGAGAGAGACCCAGTACTTC.

The chain combines TRBV5-6 with TRBJ2-5; D is perhaps TRBD2 (6 bases). Germline assignment: CDR1 SGHDT and CDR2 YYEEEE. CDR3 length: 17 amino acids. Trimming took 4 bases from V and 5 from J, leaving 24 bases between them. CDR3 nucleotides: TGTGCCAGCAGCCGACTAGTTTGGACGGAATGGGGGGAGACCCAGTACTTC. Protein: CASSRLVWTEWGETQYF.

The chain joins TRBV10-1 to TRBJ1-5; D ambiguous. Trimming removed 8 bases from V and 6 bases from J, with 8 bases in between. The CDR3 consists of 11 residues. Germline V lookup: CDR1 WNHNN, CDR2 SYGVQD (reference sequence). The CDR3 spells CASLESQPQHF. In DNA form, the CDR3 reads TGCGCCAGCTTGGAGAGTCAGCCCCAGCATTTT.

This sequence joins TRBV2 and TRBJ1-6; possible D gene TRBD1, 5 bases. V shed 8 bases and J shed 8 bases, with 13 bases lying between them. Germline CDR1 reads SNHLY; CDR2 reads FYNNEI. This CDR3 has 13 amino acids. The CDR3 bases are TGTGCCAGCGAGGACGGAGGGGATTCACCCCTCCACTTT. This codes for CASEDGGDSPLHF. Full variable domain (remainder filled in from reference TRBV2 and TRBJ1-6): EPEVTQTPSHQVTQMGQEVILRCVPISNHLYFYWYRQILGQKVEFLVSFYNNEISEKSEIFDDQFSVERPDGSNFTLKIRSTKLEDSAMYFCASEDGGDSPLHFGNGTRLTVT.

This chain uses TRBV6-1 with TRBJ2-7; 8 bases are a match to TRBD1. V shed 2 bases and J 4 bases; nucleotides not matched to a gene: 4. Germline V CDR1 and CDR2: MNHNS, SASEGT. The CDR3 extends over 14 amino acids. CDR3 sequence: CASSESGGVYEQYF. CDR3 sequence (DNA): TGTGCCAGCAGTGAATCAGGGGGCGTTTACGAGCAGTACTTC.

The V call is TRBV13, the J call TRBJ2-5; TRBD2 matches 10 bases. The CDR3 is made up of 18 amino acids. Per the germline V gene, CDR1 is PRHDT and CDR2 is FYEKMQ (reference sequence). The V gene end was trimmed by 5 bases and the J gene end by 9 bases; junction bases not matched to a gene: 21. The CDR3 protein is CASSVRGRLAGEPSAQYF. The CDR3, as DNA: TGTGCCAGCAGCGTAAGAGGCCGCCTAGCGGGGGAGCCGTCGGCCCAGTACTTC. The entire variable domain, with the rest obtained from reference TRBV13 and TRBJ2-5, is as follows: AAGVIQSPRHLIKEKRETATLKCYPIPRHDTVYWYQQGPGQDPQFLISFYEKMQSDKGSIPDRFSAQQFSDYHSELNMSSLELGDSALYFCASSVRGRLAGEPSAQYFGPGTRLLVL.

The chain employs TRBV2 and TRBJ2-3, with TRBD1 matching 7 bases. CDR1 is SNHLY and CDR2 is FYNNEI in the germline V gene. With 1 base clipped from V and 3 bases from J, the junction kept 1 base outside the gene matches. This CDR3 has 14 amino acids. CDR3 in amino acids: CASSEDRGTDTQYF. The CDR3 DNA sequence: TGTGCCAGCAGTGAAGACAGGGGTACAGATACGCAGTATTTT. Variable domain in full (rest from reference TRBV2 and TRBJ2-3): EPEVTQTPSHQVTQMGQEVILRCVPISNHLYFYWYRQILGQKVEFLVSFYNNEISEKSEIFDDQFSVERPDGSNFTLKIRSTKLEDSAMYFCASSEDRGTDTQYFGPGTRLTVL.

The rearrangement uses TRBV5-1 and TRBJ2-1; TRBD1 might be the D (5 bases). Trimming removed 2 bases from V and 4 bases from J, with 10 bases in between. CDR3 size: 14 residues. The germline V gene has CDR1 SGHRS and CDR2 YFSETQ. The CDR3 region is CASSFPQGYNEQFF. Written as DNA, the CDR3 is TGCGCCAGCAGCTTCCCTCAGGGTTACAATGAGCAGTTCTTC.

Here the CDR3 DNA reads TGCGCCAGCAGCTTGGAAGGCTGGGCGGGCAACACTGAAGCTTTCTTT. Residues: CASSLEGWAGNTEAFF. This chain joins TRBV5-1 and TRBJ1-1; D is ambiguous. V lost 0 bases and J 2 bases, leaving 14 bases between the germline ends. Germline CDR1 reads SGHRS; CDR2 reads YFSETQ. CDR3 length: 16 amino acids.

The rearrangement uses TRBV6-5 and TRBJ2-7; 7 positions match TRBD1. CDR1 and CDR2 from the germline V gene are MNHEY and SVGAGI. The CDR3 has 13 amino acids. J was trimmed by 3 bases and V by 6 bases; bases with no gene match: 5. CDR3 sequence: CASSRDRIYEQYF. The CDR3 nucleotides read TGTGCCAGCAGCAGGGACAGAATCTACGAGCAGTACTTC.

The rearrangement links TRBV9 to TRBJ2-2; 7 bases line up with TRBD1. This CDR3 spans 15 amino acids. CDR1 is SGDLS, CDR2 YYNGEE, per germline. J gave up 6 bases and V 4 bases, and 9 bases lay outside the gene matches. The CDR3 DNA reads as TGTGCCAGCAGCCCGACAGGGAATCGGGCCGGGGAGCTGTTTTTT. Translating it yields CASSPTGNRAGELFF.

This chain joins TRBV18 and TRBJ1-2; 9 bases are shared with TRBD1. J was trimmed by 7 bases and V by 3 bases; bases with no gene match: 9. Germline V gives CDR1 KGHSH, CDR2 LQKENI. The CDR3 is 15 residues long. DNA for the CDR3: TGTGCCAGCTCACCGAGCCCGGGACAGGGTTTTGGCTACACCTTC. It specifies CASSPSPGQGFGYTF.

This chain connects TRBV5-6 to TRBJ2-7; 8 positions agree with TRBD1. V shed 7 bases, J shed 1 base, and the junction held 7 bases outside the gene matches. The CDR3 loop spans 14 amino acids. Germline V CDR1 and CDR2: SGHDT, YYEEEE. The CDR3 is CASQLDRGSYEQYF. Here the CDR3 DNA reads TGTGCCAGCCAACTTGACAGGGGTTCCTACGAGCAGTACTTC.

This sequence joins TRBV10-3 and TRBJ1-2; D unresolved. Germline-derived CDR1 and CDR2 are ENHRY and SYGVKD. Between the trimmed V and J ends, which lost 3 bases and 3 bases, there was a span of 8 bases. The CDR3 has 13 amino acids. CDR3 residues: CAISEDGDYGYTF. For the CDR3, the DNA is TGTGCCATCAGTGAAGACGGGGACTATGGCTACACCTTC.

The CDR3 bases are TGTGCCACCAGCAGAGATGGGTCCAGGGGGTTTGAGCAGTTCTTC. Translation gives CATSRDGSRGFEQFF. The chain couples TRBV15 to TRBJ2-1, with TRBD1 identical over 7 bases. The CDR3 spans 15 residues. Germline V CDR1 and CDR2: LNHNV, YYDKDF (reference sequence). After removal of 0 bases from V and 9 bases from J, the junction contained 8 bases not matched to a gene. The variable domain in full, completed from reference TRBV15 and TRBJ2-1, reads DAMVIQNPRYQVTQFGKPVTLSCSQTLNHNVMYWYQQKSSQAPKLLFHYYDKDFNNEADTPDNFQSRRPNTSFCFLDIRSPGLGDTAMYLCATSRDGSRGFEQFFGPGTRLTVL.

The chain employs TRBV27 and TRBJ2-1, with D possibly being TRBD2 (5 bases). V lost 6 bases and J 0 bases, leaving 21 bases between the germline ends. Germline V CDR1 and CDR2: MNHEY, SMNVEV (reference sequence). This CDR3 spans 18 amino acids. CDR3 residues: CASSISPSRSSSYNEQFF. CDR3 in DNA: TGTGCCAGCAGCATCAGCCCTAGCCGATCGAGCTCCTACAATGAGCAGTTCTTC.

The gene calls are TRBV9 and TRBJ2-3; 12 positions agree with TRBD1. The germline gives CDR1 SGDLS, CDR2 YYNGEE. This CDR3 spans 18 amino acids. Unmatched junction bases numbered 11, after V lost 0 bases and J lost 6 bases. The CDR3 DNA follows: TGTGCCAGCAGCGTAGACCCTGTGGGACAGGGGGCAGGTGATACGCAGTATTTT. This encodes CASSVDPVGQGAGDTQYF.

The V gene is TRBV6-1, the J gene TRBJ2-2, with 7 bases fitting TRBD1. The CDR3 has 15 amino acids. Germline assignment: CDR1 MNHNS and CDR2 SASEGT. Unmatched junction bases numbered 5, after V lost 7 bases and J lost 0 bases. The CDR3 is CASKRTGTNTGELFF. As DNA, the CDR3 is TGTGCCAGCAAACGGACAGGAACGAACACCGGGGAGCTGTTTTTT.